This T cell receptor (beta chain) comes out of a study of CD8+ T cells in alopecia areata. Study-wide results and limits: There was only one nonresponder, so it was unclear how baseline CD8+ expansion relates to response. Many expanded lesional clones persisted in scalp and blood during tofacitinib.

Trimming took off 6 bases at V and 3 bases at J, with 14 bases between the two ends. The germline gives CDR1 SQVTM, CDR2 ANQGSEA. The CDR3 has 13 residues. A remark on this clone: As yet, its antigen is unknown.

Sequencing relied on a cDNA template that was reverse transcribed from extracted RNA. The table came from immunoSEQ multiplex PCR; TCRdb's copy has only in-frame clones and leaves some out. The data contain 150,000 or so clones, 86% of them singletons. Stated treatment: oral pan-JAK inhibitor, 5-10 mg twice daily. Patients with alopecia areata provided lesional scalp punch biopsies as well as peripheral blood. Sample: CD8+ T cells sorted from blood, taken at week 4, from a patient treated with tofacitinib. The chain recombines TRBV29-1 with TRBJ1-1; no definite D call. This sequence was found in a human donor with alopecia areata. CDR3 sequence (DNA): TGCAGCGTCAACGTCGCGGTGGACACTGAAGCTTTCTTT. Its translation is CSVNVAVDTEAFF.